This T cell receptor beta chain was sequenced during a study of Ad26.COV2.S vaccination and SARS-CoV-2 variants. On the study more broadly: The authors gave Ad26.COV2.S intramuscularly, either once or twice 56 days apart.

This CDR3 region has 16 residues. Germline assignment: CDR1 SGHNT and CDR2 YENEEA. Trimming took off 3 bases at V and 4 bases at J, with 17 bases between the two ends. As to treatment: approximately 18 received Ad26.COV2.S at low or high dose, single or two shots; about 5 received placebo; per-sample allocation not given. Sampling took place 63 days after the first vaccine or placebo injection. Clones were read by immunoSEQ multiplex PCR, and TCRdb kept only the in-frame ones, dropping some. The top ten clones hold roughly 6% of a sample with some 350,000 clones, roughly 90% of them seen once. This receptor was obtained from a person between 18 and 59 years old who received the Ad26.COV2.S COVID-19 vaccine or a placebo. Sequencing used peripheral blood, obtained in a trial of Ad26.COV2.S vaccine versus placebo. The genes are TRBV11-3 and TRBJ2-3, with a tentative D call TRBD2 (5 bases). The CDR3 DNA follows: TGTGCCAGCAGCTTGCGGTACCGCGGGCGGGCAGATACGCAGTATTTT. Encoded protein: CASSLRYRGRADTQYF. Full variable domain (outside the CDR3, taken from reference TRBV11-3 and TRBJ2-3): EAGVVQSPRYKIIEKKQPVAFWCNPISGHNTLYWYLQNLGQGPELLIRYENEEAVDDSQLPKDRFSAERLKGVDSTLKIQPAELGDSAVYLCASSLRYRGRADTQYFGPGTRLTVL.